Below, 32 T cell receptor beta chains from the same sample are listed, as sequenced in a study of tumor and adjacent non-tumor tissue in lung cancer. TCRbeta libraries were built with three rounds of nested PCR, modified from ARM-PCR. TCRdb re-called the multiplex PCR reads with MiXCR, one entry per CDR3 protein. Here the sample spans 50,000 or so distinct CDR3 sequences, about 70% being singletons. RNA was extracted from bulk tissue without any cell sorting. More than 3 cm separated this lung sample from the edge of the tumor. Source material: distant non-tumor lung tissue. The receptors derive from a woman aged 60-75 years with non-small cell lung cancer.

This clonotype was picked up many times. A much more abundant neighbour one base away suggests this may be a read error. Lacking the conserved final phenylalanine or tryptophan, this CDR3 likely reflects a read error. The rearrangement links TRBV6-2 or TRBV6-3 to TRBJ2-1; TRBD1 matches 9 bases. The V segment lost 6 bases and the J segment 4 bases; nucleotides outside the gene matches: 4. CDR1 is MNHEY and CDR2 is SVGEGT in the germline V gene. CDR3 size: 14 residues. Here the CDR3 reads CASSQGTGYNEQFL. Written as DNA, the CDR3 is TGTGCCAGCAGCCAGGGGACAGGGTACAATGAGCAGTTCCTC.

The chain uses TRBV20-1 and TRBJ2-1, with D unclear. The germline V gene encodes CDR1 DFQATT and CDR2 SNEGSKA (reference sequence). This CDR3 has 13 amino acids. V shed 6 bases and J shed 8 bases, with 17 bases lying between them. The CDR3 bases are TGCAGTGCCCTACCCCTTGCGCTGGATGAGCAGTTCTTC. It specifies CSALPLALDEQFF.

There are many counts of this clonotype. Its ends do not fully match the called genes, so a read error is possible. The rearrangement uses TRBV12-3 or TRBV12-4 and TRBJ1-2; TRBD1 aligns across 8 bases. This CDR3 is built from 13 residues. CDR3 amino acids: CASSGDRGYGYTF. The CDR3 DNA sequence: TGTGCCAGCAGCGGCGACAGGGGCTATGGCTACACTTTC.

The genes are TRBV6-2 or TRBV6-3 and TRBJ2-5; no definite D call. The germline V gene encodes CDR1 MNHEY and CDR2 SVGEGT. CDR3 length: 14 residues. V was clipped by 6 bases and J by 14 bases, with 25 bases between them. CDR3: CASSPPSDLENHYF. The DNA of the CDR3 is TGTGCCAGCAGCCCGCCGTCGGATTTGGAGAACCACTACTTC.

This clonotype was seen many times. The rearrangement links TRBV20-1 to TRBJ1-5, with TRBD1 matching over 12 bases. CDR1 DFQATT and CDR2 SNEGSKA come from the germline V gene (reference sequence). The J segment lost 3 bases and the V segment lost 0 bases, leaving 6 bases of the junction unmatched. This CDR3 region has 17 residues. CDR3 sequence reads: CSARDGWGQGANQPQHF. The CDR3, as DNA: TGCAGTGCTAGAGATGGGTGGGGACAGGGGGCCAATCAGCCCCAGCATTTT.

This clonotype was detected ten times or more. V gene TRBV6-5 combines with J gene TRBJ2-7; D gene uncertain. Germline V gives CDR1 MNHEY, CDR2 SVGAGI. This CDR3 spans 13 amino acids. V lost 6 bases to trimming and J lost 5 bases, with 14 bases between them. CDR3 region: CASRTDAAHEQYF. For the CDR3, the DNA is TGTGCCAGCAGAACAGACGCAGCCCACGAGCAGTACTTC.

With respect to this clonotype: This may come from a read error, since a much larger clone is one base off. V usage is TRBV11-2 and J usage is TRBJ2-7; 9 bases match TRBD1. Germline assignment: CDR1 SGHAT and CDR2 FQNNGV. This CDR3 region has 14 residues. The CDR3 coding sequence is TGTACCAGCAGCTGGGACAGGGCAGGGGGAGAGCAGTACTTC. Amino acid sequence: CTSSWDRAGGEQYF.

This clonotype was counted a few times. The junction departs from germline at one end; a sequencing error may be responsible. This chain's CDR3 is CASSSQGDNLPQHF. The CDR3 DNA follows: TGTGCCAGCAGTTCCCAGGGCGACAATCTGCCCCAGCATTTT. V gene TRBV6-2 or TRBV6-3 combines with J gene TRBJ1-5; tentatively, D is TRBD1 (5 bases). This CDR3 comprises 14 residues. Per germline, CDR1 MNHEY and CDR2 SVGEGT.

This rearrangement joins TRBV28 to TRBJ2-7; D possibly matches TRBD1 or TRBD2 (5 bases each). CDR3 size: 15 residues. Germline V gene sequence: CDR1 MDHEN, CDR2 SYDVKM. Deletions cut 5 bases from V and 0 bases from J, with 14 bases between. The CDR3, as DNA: TGTGCCAGCAGTCCCCAGACAGACTACTCCTACGAGCAGTACTTC. Translation: CASSPQTDYSYEQYF.

This chain connects TRBV4-1 to TRBJ1-2; 8 bases agree with TRBD1. The germline V gene encodes CDR1 MGHRA and CDR2 YSYEKL. This CDR3 is built from 17 residues. J lost 5 bases, V lost 8 bases, and 19 bases had no gene match. The CDR3 bases are TGCGCCAGCTACCACGAATCTAGGACAGGGACCTATTATGGCTACACCTTC. It encodes CASYHESRTGTYYGYTF.

The chain carries TRBV6-2 or TRBV6-3 and TRBJ1-5, with D perhaps matching TRBD1 (6 bases). This CDR3 contains 17 residues. Germline V gene data show CDR1 as MNHEY and CDR2 as SVGEGT. Trimming removed 5 bases from V and 4 bases from J, with 21 bases in between. CDR3 DNA: TGTGCCAGCAGTCTAACCCGGACGGGGGCGGGGAATCAGCCCCAGCATTTT. This codes for CASSLTRTGAGNQPQHF.

A note on this clonotype: Mismatch with germline at one junction end may stem from a read error. This rearrangement joins TRBV4-3 to TRBJ2-5; no firm D call. Germline V gene sequence: CDR1 LGHNA, CDR2 YSLEER. This CDR3 spans 15 amino acids. CDR3 in amino acids: CASSRDHQDVETQYF. The CDR3 DNA sequence: TGCGCCAGCAGCCGAGATCATCAGGATGTGGAGACCCAATACTTC.

This clonotype has just one count. This CDR3 fails to terminate in the conserved phenylalanine or tryptophan, so it likely reflects a read error. The rearrangement joins TRBV6-2 or TRBV6-3 to TRBJ2-2, with TRBD2 as a possible D gene (5 bases). This CDR3 has 17 residues. CDR1 is MNHEY, CDR2 SVGEGT, per germline. Trimming removed 6 bases from V and 2 bases from J, with 19 bases in between. This CDR3 is CASRYTQQRANTGELFL. CDR3 nucleotide sequence: TGTGCCAGCAGGTACACCCAACAGAGGGCTAACACCGGGGAGCTGTTTTTA.

Details on this clonotype: One end of the junction does not line up with germline, which may come from a read error. The chain has TRBV6-5 and TRBJ1-6; D is uncertain. This CDR3 is 15 amino acids long. From germline, CDR1 is MNHEY and CDR2 SVGAGI. CDR3 protein: CASSLTGIPDSPFHF. Written as DNA, the CDR3 is TGTGCCAGCAGCCTTACGGGGATTCCGGATTCACCCTTCCACTTT.

Note on this clonotype: Sequence at one end of the junction differs from germline and may be a read error. The chain couples TRBV29-1 to TRBJ1-2; D is ambiguous. The CDR3 is 13 residues long. The germline V gene encodes CDR1 SQVTM and CDR2 ANQGSEA. The CDR3 here is CSVVNTGNYGFTF. The CDR3 nucleotides read TGCAGCGTTGTCAATACTGGGAACTATGGCTTCACCTTC.

As concerns this clonotype: The conserved phenylalanine or tryptophan is not found at the CDR3 terminus, so this likely reflects a read error. The chain recombines TRBV12-3 or TRBV12-4 with TRBJ1-5; weak D call: TRBD1 (5 bases). The CDR3 covers 16 residues. V shed 4 bases and J shed 3 bases, with 16 bases lying between them. The CDR3 bases are TGTGCCAGCAGTTCACGGGACGGCCCTAACAATCAGCCCCAGCATTCT. Translated: CASSSRDGPNNQPQHS.

Concerning this clonotype itself: A much bigger clone sits one base away, suggesting this may be a read error. The CDR3 DNA follows: TGTGCCAGCAGTGACTCGCCTCGCGGGGGGACAGATACGCAGTATTTT. Protein: CASSDSPRGGTDTQYF. The chain joins TRBV6-4 to TRBJ2-3; TRBD2 matches at 8 bases. The CDR3 consists of 16 residues. After removal of 0 bases from V and 3 bases from J, the junction contained 5 bases not matched to a gene. Germline-derived CDR1 and CDR2 are MRHNA and SNTAGT.

In regard to this clonotype: A junction end diverges from the germline sequence, so it may reflect a read error. The V call is TRBV6-2 or TRBV6-3, the J call TRBJ2-3; tentatively, D is TRBD2 (5 bases). Germline assignment: CDR1 MNHEY and CDR2 SVGEGT. This CDR3 is 13 amino acids long. The CDR3 is CVSCYGIADTQYF. For the CDR3, the DNA is TGTGTCAGCTGTTACGGGATAGCAGATACGCAGTATTTT.

In this sample, this clonotype turned up many times. CDR3 sequence reads: CASSLGLGSLNYGYTF. CDR3 nucleotides: TGTGCCAGCAGCTTAGGTTTAGGGTCCCTTAACTATGGCTACACCTTC. This chain links TRBV7-8 with TRBJ1-2; D gene uncertain. Trimming took 1 base from V and 1 from J, leaving 13 bases between them. CDR3 length: 16 residues. In germline, CDR1 is SGHVS, CDR2 FQNEAQ.

This clonotype was detected ten times or more. J is TRBJ1-4 and V is TRBV12-3 or TRBV12-4; a weak D match, TRBD1 (6 bases). This CDR3 is built from 12 residues. Trimming removed 5 bases at V and 8 bases at J, with 9 bases between. The CDR3 protein is CASSPGQEKLFF. The DNA for the CDR3 is TGTGCCAGCAGTCCCGGACAGGAAAAACTGTTTTTT.

Note on this clonotype: Germline is not matched at one junction end, which may reflect a read error. The chain carries TRBV11-2 and TRBJ1-4; D gene ambiguous. Germline V gene data show CDR1 as SGHAT and CDR2 as FQNNGV. This CDR3 is 13 amino acids long. The CDR3 loop is CANRRRGAEKLFF. CDR3 nucleotide sequence: TGTGCCAACAGACGGCGGGGAGCTGAAAAACTATTTTTT.

Worth noting for this clonotype: At one of its ends the junction is not consistent with the germline gene, which may arise from a read error. The chain has TRBV28 and TRBJ1-2, with TRBD1 matching over 8 bases. Germline CDR1 reads MDHEN; CDR2 reads SYDVKM. The CDR3 spans 16 residues. The CDR3: CASCLASGGTYYGYTF. DNA of the CDR3: TGTGCCAGCTGTTTAGCCTCAGGGGGCACCTACTATGGTTACACCTTC.

This clonotype has at least ten counts. The rearrangement links TRBV6-5 to TRBJ2-5; the match to TRBD1 covers 10 bases. Per germline, CDR1 MNHEY and CDR2 SVGAGI. The CDR3 runs 15 residues. V lost 5 bases and J lost 5; bases outside the gene matches: 8. The CDR3 here is CASSTTGGPGETQYF. The DNA of the CDR3 is TGTGCCAGCAGTACGACAGGGGGCCCTGGGGAGACCCAGTACTTC.

As concerns this clonotype: A much larger clone differs by one base, so this may be a read error. The rearrangement uses TRBV7-2 and TRBJ2-7; possible D gene TRBD2, 6 bases. Germline CDR1 and CDR2: SGHTA and FQGNSA. The V gene lost 5 bases and the J gene lost 3 bases, with 17 bases spanning the gap. This CDR3 region has 15 residues. The CDR3 bases are TGTGCCAGCAGCCCCGCCCGGGACTCTTACTACGAGCAGTACTTC. Encoded protein: CASSPARDSYYEQYF.

This clonotype was seen only once. At one of its ends the junction is not consistent with the germline gene, which may arise from a read error. This chain joins TRBV20-1 and TRBJ1-2; D might be TRBD1 (6 bases). Germline V gene data show CDR1 as DFQATT and CDR2 as SNEGSKA (reference sequence). The CDR3 covers 13 residues. CDR3 region: CNAPGEGNYGYTF. The CDR3, as DNA: TGCAATGCTCCAGGGGAGGGGAACTATGGTTACACCTTC.

On this clonotype: The junction and the germline gene differ at one end; a read error may be behind it. The chain couples TRBV4-1 to TRBJ1-5; unclear D gene. This CDR3 comprises 13 residues. From germline, CDR1 is MGHRA and CDR2 YSYEKL. The CDR3 nucleotides are TGCGCCAGCGGCCAAGATCAGAGTCAGCCCCAGCATTTT. This codes for CASGQDQSQPQHF.

This clonotype was counted a few times. The rearrangement joins TRBV29-1 to TRBJ2-7; 7 positions match TRBD1. This CDR3 has 12 amino acids. Germline lookup yields CDR1 SQVTM and CDR2 ANQGSEA. CDR3 coding DNA: TGCAGGACTGAGGGACAGACCTACGAGCAGTACTTC. As protein: CRTEGQTYEQYF.

V gene TRBV6-5 combines with J gene TRBJ1-6; D gene ambiguous. Between the trimmed V and J ends, which lost 2 bases and 8 bases, there was a span of 10 bases. Germline loops: CDR1 MNHEY, CDR2 SVGAGI. The CDR3 has 14 residues. The CDR3 sequence is CASSYKQLYSPLHF. As DNA, the CDR3 is TGTGCCAGCAGTTACAAGCAATTGTATTCACCCCTCCACTTT.

Turning to this clonotype: A read error is likely, as this CDR3 ends without the conserved phenylalanine or tryptophan. The V and J genes are TRBV29-1 and TRBJ2-5; D may be TRBD2 (6 bases). This CDR3 spans 12 amino acids. From germline, CDR1 is SQVTM and CDR2 ANQGSEA. V dropped 8 bases and J dropped 4 bases, with 14 bases sitting between them. CDR3 DNA sequence: TGCAGCATGGGGATTAGCGGAGAGACCCAGTACTCC. Translated, it gives CSMGISGETQYS.

The V and J genes are TRBV4-1 and TRBJ2-3; 11 nucleotides align to TRBD2. This CDR3 is 15 amino acids long. Looked up from germline, CDR1 is MGHRA and CDR2 is YSYEKL. After removal of 9 bases from V and 2 bases from J, the junction contained 7 bases not matched to a gene. The CDR3 here is CARSGTSGHTDTQYF. The CDR3 DNA is TGCGCCAGGAGCGGGACTAGCGGCCACACAGATACGCAGTATTTT.

Remarks on this clonotype: One end of the junction varies from germline; a read error may be responsible. This chain links TRBV6-6 with TRBJ2-7; the match to TRBD1 covers 9 bases. CDR1 is MNHNY, CDR2 SVGAGI, per germline (reference sequence). This CDR3 is built from 13 residues. CDR3 nucleotides: TGCGCCAGCAGCCTGGGACAGGGAATGCTGCAGTACTTC. Its protein is CASSLGQGMLQYF.

As regards this clonotype: Possible read error: a much larger clone is one base away. The chain couples TRBV11-2 to TRBJ1-2; D is uncertain. Looked up from germline, CDR1 is SGHAT and CDR2 is FQNNGV. The CDR3 loop spans 15 amino acids. The CDR3 is CASSLDPGRNYGYIF. CDR3 nucleotide sequence: TGTGCCAGCAGCTTAGATCCAGGACGGAACTATGGCTACATCTTC.